These T cell receptor beta chains were read from a single sample in a study of T cells expressing NK-cell markers. TCRdb reprocessed the 5' RACE reads and keeps a single row for each CDR3 protein, giving no DNA. The sample includes some 300,000 distinct CDR3 sequences. The specimen sequenced was blood T cells: a sorted CD56 or NKG2C T cell subset, CD4+ or CD8+ T cells, or bulk PBMC T cells (not recorded which). These receptors all come from a man between 18 and 35 years old in good health. The CDR3 runs from the conserved cysteine through the conserved F or W. Each record gives: V gene, J gene, CDR3 length, CDR3 protein.

v_call: TRBV10-3; j_call: TRBJ2-7; cdr3_length: 15; cdr3_aa: CAISEREIRAKEQYF
v_call: TRBV5-1; j_call: TRBJ1-2; cdr3_length: 14; cdr3_aa: CASSLGPGVSGYTF
v_call: TRBV5-6; j_call: TRBJ2-1; cdr3_length: 16; cdr3_aa: CASSRRTSGVVGEQFF
v_call: TRBV12-3/TRBV12-4; j_call: TRBJ1-1; cdr3_length: 15; cdr3_aa: CASSLFHGGQGEAFF
v_call: TRBV10-1; j_call: TRBJ1-1; cdr3_length: 14; cdr3_aa: CASSDAGLNTEAFF
v_call: TRBV12-3/TRBV12-4; j_call: TRBJ1-5; cdr3_length: 15; cdr3_aa: CASSLPPTSNQPQHF
v_call: TRBV6-5; j_call: TRBJ2-4; cdr3_length: 12; cdr3_aa: CASSSDLYIQYF
v_call: TRBV7-3; j_call: TRBJ1-1; cdr3_length: 19; cdr3_aa: CASSLNLLGEYKKNTEAFF
v_call: TRBV20-1; j_call: TRBJ2-1; cdr3_length: 16; cdr3_aa: CSASIMGGSAYNEQFF
v_call: TRBV12-3/TRBV12-4; j_call: TRBJ1-3; cdr3_length: 16; cdr3_aa: CASSFMGQSSGNTIYF
v_call: TRBV19; j_call: TRBJ1-6; cdr3_length: 15; cdr3_aa: CASTNGARVASPLHF
v_call: TRBV24-1; j_call: TRBJ2-5; cdr3_length: 14; cdr3_aa: CATSGTGSGKTQYF
v_call: TRBV19; j_call: TRBJ2-5; cdr3_length: 12; cdr3_aa: CASSMVWGTQYF
v_call: TRBV4-3; j_call: TRBJ1-3; cdr3_length: 16; cdr3_aa: CASSQEGRGRGNTIYF
v_call: TRBV20-1; j_call: TRBJ1-2; cdr3_length: 15; cdr3_aa: CSASAEGERNYGYTF
v_call: TRBV5-1; j_call: TRBJ2-5; cdr3_length: 12; cdr3_aa: CASSSTYETQYF
v_call: TRBV11-2; j_call: TRBJ1-6; cdr3_length: 14; cdr3_aa: CASSLDQGRTPLHF
v_call: TRBV7-3; j_call: TRBJ2-3; cdr3_length: 15; cdr3_aa: CASSLHRTSTDTQYF
v_call: TRBV13; j_call: TRBJ2-1; cdr3_length: 14; cdr3_aa: CASRRAGGNFEQFF
v_call: TRBV10-3; j_call: TRBJ2-7; cdr3_length: 14; cdr3_aa: CAITRQAQGYEQYF
v_call: TRBV4-3; j_call: TRBJ2-1; cdr3_length: 15; cdr3_aa: CASSQEGSTHNEQFF
v_call: TRBV7-9; j_call: TRBJ2-2; cdr3_length: 16; cdr3_aa: CASLLGRRSNTGELFF
v_call: TRBV25-1; j_call: TRBJ2-2; cdr3_length: 14; cdr3_aa: CASTSGKNTGELFF
v_call: TRBV28; j_call: TRBJ2-3; cdr3_length: 15; cdr3_aa: CASSLGGIRGDTQYF
v_call: TRBV18; j_call: TRBJ1-6; cdr3_length: 16; cdr3_aa: CASSTASSDRASPLHF
v_call: TRBV12-3/TRBV12-4; j_call: TRBJ2-5; cdr3_length: 12; cdr3_aa: CASGMGRETQYF
v_call: TRBV6-2/TRBV6-3; j_call: TRBJ2-1; cdr3_length: 15; cdr3_aa: CASTEGGGPDNEQFF
v_call: TRBV20-1; j_call: TRBJ2-2; cdr3_length: 15; cdr3_aa: CSATAVVGVSGELFF
v_call: TRBV7-8; j_call: TRBJ1-1; cdr3_length: 15; cdr3_aa: CASSLVRGKNTEAFF
v_call: TRBV12-3/TRBV12-4; j_call: TRBJ2-7; cdr3_length: 14; cdr3_aa: CASSYRGPPYEQYF
v_call: TRBV27; j_call: TRBJ2-5; cdr3_length: 15; cdr3_aa: CASSLGGSGLETQYF
v_call: TRBV5-1; j_call: TRBJ2-5; cdr3_length: 15; cdr3_aa: CASSFSVGSEETQYF
v_call: TRBV7-9; j_call: TRBJ2-5; cdr3_length: 15; cdr3_aa: CASSLGGQAEETQYF
v_call: TRBV15; j_call: TRBJ2-7; cdr3_length: 13; cdr3_aa: CATSREGRYEQYF
v_call: TRBV5-4; j_call: TRBJ1-1; cdr3_length: 15; cdr3_aa: CASSSDRGINTEAFF
v_call: TRBV4-2; j_call: TRBJ1-1; cdr3_length: 14; cdr3_aa: CASSQMTVNTEAFF
v_call: TRBV9; j_call: TRBJ2-1; cdr3_length: 11; cdr3_aa: CASSVLGEQFF
v_call: TRBV29-1; j_call: TRBJ2-6; cdr3_length: 16; cdr3_aa: CSVVDRGAAGANVLTF
v_call: TRBV7-8; j_call: TRBJ2-3; cdr3_length: 14; cdr3_aa: CATTTSDRTDTQYF
v_call: TRBV18; j_call: TRBJ2-1; cdr3_length: 12; cdr3_aa: CAGGAGVNEQFF
v_call: TRBV13; j_call: TRBJ2-1; cdr3_length: 17; cdr3_aa: CASSLRVGPSSYNEQFF
v_call: TRBV12-3/TRBV12-4; j_call: TRBJ2-1; cdr3_length: 13; cdr3_aa: CASSSYQYNEQFF
v_call: TRBV6-2/TRBV6-3; j_call: TRBJ2-1; cdr3_length: 15; cdr3_aa: CASSPPGPRGNEQFF
v_call: TRBV6-2/TRBV6-3; j_call: TRBJ1-5; cdr3_length: 16; cdr3_aa: CASSTTGEGGNQPQHF
v_call: TRBV7-8; j_call: TRBJ2-1; cdr3_length: 16; cdr3_aa: CASSPLLAGVYNEQFF
v_call: TRBV7-8; j_call: TRBJ2-3; cdr3_length: 14; cdr3_aa: CASSSGGGTDTQYF
v_call: TRBV12-3/TRBV12-4; j_call: TRBJ2-1; cdr3_length: 14; cdr3_aa: CASSPVGQYNEQFF
v_call: TRBV25-1; j_call: TRBJ1-1; cdr3_length: 14; cdr3_aa: CASSANRENTEAFF
v_call: TRBV5-4; j_call: TRBJ2-3; cdr3_length: 14; cdr3_aa: CASSYRDSTDTQYF
v_call: TRBV5-1; j_call: TRBJ1-1; cdr3_length: 14; cdr3_aa: CASSLLRMNTEAFF
v_call: TRBV20-1; j_call: TRBJ2-7; cdr3_length: 13; cdr3_aa: CSARGPTGYEQYF
v_call: TRBV6-6; j_call: TRBJ2-3; cdr3_length: 13; cdr3_aa: CASSRADTDTQYF
v_call: TRBV12-3/TRBV12-4; j_call: TRBJ1-4; cdr3_length: 19; cdr3_aa: CASSPGVEGGLATNEKLFF
v_call: TRBV11-1; j_call: TRBJ1-1; cdr3_length: 17; cdr3_aa: CASSLTNLLQGSTEAFF